This TCR beta chain was retrieved from a study of T-cell reconstitution after alpha-beta-depleted transplantation in children. General study points: Once a year had passed after transplant, T-cell counts and diversity came mostly from newly produced T cells. Several hundred graft clones that had expanded were reportedly the source of alpha-beta T cells about two months after transplant. After transplant, high TCRbeta diversity at day 60 in some patients arose from surviving recipient T cells and thymic progenitors.

This clonotype was seen once. The antigen remains undetermined. V was cut by 0 bases and J by 0 bases, with 13 bases left in between. This CDR3 region has 17 residues. Germline CDR1 and CDR2: SGHRS and YFSETQ. The TCRbeta library incorporated unique molecular identifiers. In TCRdb, the PCR reads were re-called with MiXCR into one record per CDR3 protein. The data contain about a million distinct CDR3 sequences, about 30% of them singletons. The receptor was isolated from a boy younger than two who had a stem cell transplant for SCID, so the T cells may come from the graft donor. This chain uses TRBV5-1 with TRBJ2-1; D gene ambiguous. The sample was PBMCs, mostly from graft donor cells, taken 360 days after TCRalphabeta/CD19-depleted stem cell transplant. This CDR3 is CASSLAVYPSSYNEQFF. CDR3 sequence (DNA): TGCGCCAGCAGCTTGGCTGTGTACCCGAGCTCCTACAATGAGCAGTTCTTC.